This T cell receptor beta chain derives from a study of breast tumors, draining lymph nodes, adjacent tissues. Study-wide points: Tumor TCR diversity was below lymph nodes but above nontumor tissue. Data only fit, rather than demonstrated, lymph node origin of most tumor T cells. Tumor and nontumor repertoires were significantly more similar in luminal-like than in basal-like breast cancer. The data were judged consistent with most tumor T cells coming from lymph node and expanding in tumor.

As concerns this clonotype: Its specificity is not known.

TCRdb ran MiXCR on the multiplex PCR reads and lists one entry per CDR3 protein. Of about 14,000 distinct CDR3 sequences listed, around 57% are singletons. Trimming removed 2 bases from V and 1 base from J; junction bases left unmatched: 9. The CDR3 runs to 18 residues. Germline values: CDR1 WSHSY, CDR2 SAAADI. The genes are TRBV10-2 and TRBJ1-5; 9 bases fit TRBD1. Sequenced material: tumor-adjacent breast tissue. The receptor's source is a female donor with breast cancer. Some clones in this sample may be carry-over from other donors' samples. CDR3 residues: CASSEKKGQGCSNQPQHF. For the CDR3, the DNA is TGCGCCAGCAGTGAGAAAAAGGGACAGGGTTGCAGCAATCAGCCCCAGCATTTT.